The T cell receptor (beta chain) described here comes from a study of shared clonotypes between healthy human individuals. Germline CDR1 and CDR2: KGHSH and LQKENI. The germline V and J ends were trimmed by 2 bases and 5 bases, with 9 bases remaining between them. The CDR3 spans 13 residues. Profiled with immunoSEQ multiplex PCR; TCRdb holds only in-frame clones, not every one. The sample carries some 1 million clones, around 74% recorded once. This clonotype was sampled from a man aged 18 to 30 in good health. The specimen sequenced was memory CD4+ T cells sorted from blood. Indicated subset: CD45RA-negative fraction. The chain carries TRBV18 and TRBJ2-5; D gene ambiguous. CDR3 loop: CASSPGPLETQYF. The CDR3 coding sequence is TGTGCCAGCTCACCAGGGCCTCTGGAGACCCAGTACTTC.